These 30 T cell receptor beta chains were sequenced from one sample in a study of blood T cell repertoires in COVID-19. Profiling relied on immunoSEQ multiplex PCR, and the TCRdb table lists in-frame clones only, not all of them. The data hold 50,000 to 70,000 clones, with about 91% observed a single time. Sequences were obtained from peripheral blood. The receptors derive from a man aged 55 to 70 with acute or convalescent COVID-19.

This CDR3 is CASSSGSLVGEKLFF. For the CDR3, the DNA is TGTGCCAGCAGCTCGGGAAGTCTGGTAGGAGAAAAACTGTTTTTT. This chain joins TRBV5-8 and TRBJ1-4; the D is unclear. Germline loops: CDR1 SGHTS, CDR2 YDEGEE. The V gene lost 3 bases and the J gene lost 8 bases, with 17 bases spanning the gap. CDR3 size: 15 residues. Based on the CDR3 plus reference TRBV5-8 and TRBJ1-4, the full variable domain is EAGVTQSPTHLIKTRGQQATLRCSPISGHTSVYWYQQALGLGLQFLLWYDEGEERNRGNFPPRFSGRQFPNYSSELNVNALELEDSALYLCASSSGSLVGEKLFFGSGTQLSVL.

Written as DNA, the CDR3 is TGCGCCAGCAGCTTGGAGGGGGGGCGGCACACTGAAGCTTTCTTT. This codes for CASSLEGGRHTEAFF. The V and J genes are TRBV5-1 and TRBJ1-1; TRBD1 might be the D (6 bases). V dropped 0 bases and J dropped 3 bases, with 12 bases sitting between them. This CDR3 has 15 amino acids. Germline V lookup: CDR1 SGHRS, CDR2 YFSETQ.

The V call is TRBV7-2, the J call TRBJ2-5; TRBD2 aligns across 8 bases. The V segment lost 7 bases and the J segment 5 bases; nucleotides outside the gene matches: 15. This CDR3 is 16 amino acids long. The V gene's germline CDR1 is SGHTA and CDR2 FQGNSA. The CDR3 nucleotides are TGTGCCAGCACGCTAAACGGGGGCGGGAGGAGCGAGACCCAGTACTTC. Translating gives CASTLNGGGRSETQYF.

V and J are TRBV18 and TRBJ1-1, with 8 bases identical to TRBD1. The CDR3 loop spans 15 amino acids. The V gene's germline CDR1 is KGHSH and CDR2 LQKENI. V was pared by 3 bases and J by 3 bases, with 6 bases of the junction left unmatched. The CDR3: CASSPTGQGDTEAFF. The CDR3 region has the DNA TGTGCCAGCTCACCCACTGGACAGGGCGACACTGAAGCTTTCTTT.

The chain carries TRBV5-1 and TRBJ2-1, with TRBD1 as a possible D gene (5 bases). Looked up from germline, CDR1 is SGHRS and CDR2 is YFSETQ. This CDR3 comprises 14 residues. V lost 0 bases, J lost 4 bases, and 8 bases lay in between. CDR3 DNA sequence: TGCGCCAGCAGCTTGGATCAGGGTTACAATGAGCAGTTCTTC. Translating it yields CASSLDQGYNEQFF. The whole variable domain, remainder taken from reference TRBV5-1 and TRBJ2-1, is KAGVTQTPRYLIKTRGQQVTLSCSPISGHRSVSWYQQTPGQGLQFLFEYFSETQRNKGNFPGRFSGRQFSNSRSEMNVSTLELGDSALYLCASSLDQGYNEQFFGPGTRLTVL.

V is TRBV11-2 and J is TRBJ2-3, with 7 positions matching TRBD2. This CDR3 contains 16 residues. V trimming: 1 base; J trimming: 2 bases; junction bases outside the gene matches: 6. Germline CDR1 reads SGHAT; CDR2 reads FQNNGV. CDR3 region: CASSLGLAELTDTQYF. CDR3 sequence (DNA): TGTGCCAGCAGCTTAGGGCTAGCGGAACTCACAGATACGCAGTATTTT.

The chain couples TRBV7-9 to TRBJ1-6, with 7 bases matching TRBD1. Germline V gives CDR1 SEHNR, CDR2 FQNEAQ (reference sequence). The CDR3 has 14 amino acids. With V trimmed by 4 bases and J by 10 bases, 7 bases remained unmatched. DNA of the CDR3: TGTGCCAGCAGCTCCAGACAGGGAGCCTCACCCCTCCACTTT. Translated, it gives CASSSRQGASPLHF.

This sequence joins TRBV9 and TRBJ1-3; a weak D match, TRBD1 (5 bases). Trimming pared 0 bases from V and 0 bases from J, leaving 7 bases between. Germline V lookup: CDR1 SGDLS, CDR2 YYNGEE. The CDR3 loop spans 15 amino acids. CDR3 nucleotide sequence: TGTGCCAGCAGCGTAGAAGGGGCCTCTGGAAACACCATATATTTT. As protein: CASSVEGASGNTIYF.

The rearrangement joins TRBV28 to TRBJ1-2, with a weak D call TRBD1 (5 bases). Trimming shortened V by 7 bases and J by 5 bases, and 14 bases separated the two germline ends. CDR1 and CDR2 from the germline V gene are MDHEN and SYDVKM. The CDR3 spans 13 residues. CDR3 DNA sequence: TGTGCCAGCACCACCGGGACTCATTATGGCTACACCTTC. Its translation: CASTTGTHYGYTF.

The chain links TRBV27 to TRBJ2-7, with 7 positions matching TRBD1. V lost 5 bases to trimming and J lost 3 bases; unmatched junction nucleotides: 10. CDR3 size: 15 residues. Germline V gives CDR1 MNHEY, CDR2 SMNVEV (reference sequence). The CDR3 region has the DNA TGTGCCAGCAGTCTGACCGGGACAGATAACTACGAGCAGTACTTC. This codes for CASSLTGTDNYEQYF.

This sequence joins TRBV15 and TRBJ1-1; 8 bases line up with TRBD1. V trimming: 0 bases; J trimming: 2 bases; junction bases outside the gene matches: 5. Germline CDR1 and CDR2: LNHNV and YYDKDF (reference sequence). The CDR3 is 16 residues long. CDR3 in DNA: TGTGCCACCAGCAGAGATATGGACAGGGCCAACACTGAAGCTTTCTTT. As protein: CATSRDMDRANTEAFF.

V gene TRBV18 combines with J gene TRBJ1-4; D might be TRBD1 (6 bases). Germline V gene sequence: CDR1 KGHSH, CDR2 LQKENI. This CDR3 has 15 amino acids. Trimming left V 0 bases short and J 4 bases short, with 9 bases between. Written as DNA, the CDR3 is TGTGCCAGCTCACCACCGGGACAATATAATGAAAAACTGTTTTTT. Translated: CASSPPGQYNEKLFF. Combining the CDR3 with reference TRBV18 and TRBJ1-4 gives the whole variable domain NAGVMQNPRHLVRRRGQEARLRCSPMKGHSHVYWYRQLPEEGLKFMVYLQKENIIDESGMPKERFSAEFPKEGPSILRIQQVVRGDSAAYFCASSPPGQYNEKLFFGSGTQLSVL.

V usage is TRBV2 and J usage is TRBJ1-5; 7 bases line up with TRBD1. The CDR3 extends over 15 amino acids. CDR1 is SNHLY, CDR2 FYNNEI, per germline. The V segment lost 2 bases and the J segment 2 bases; nucleotides outside the gene matches: 3. CDR3 amino acids: CASSETGVGNQPQHF. CDR3 bases: TGTGCCAGCAGTGAAACAGGGGTGGGCAATCAGCCCCAGCATTTT. The full variable domain, rest sourced from reference TRBV2 and TRBJ1-5, is EPEVTQTPSHQVTQMGQEVILRCVPISNHLYFYWYRQILGQKVEFLVSFYNNEISEKSEIFDDQFSVERPDGSNFTLKIRSTKLEDSAMYFCASSETGVGNQPQHFGDGTRLSIL.

V is TRBV7-9 and J is TRBJ1-2; TRBD1 matches at 7 bases. The CDR3 runs to 14 residues. Germline V gene sequence: CDR1 SEHNR, CDR2 FQNEAQ (reference sequence). V shed 1 base, J shed 7 bases, and the junction held 6 bases outside the gene matches. In DNA form, the CDR3 reads TGTGCCAGCAGCTTAGGAACAGGGGTCCGTGGCTACACCTTC. It encodes CASSLGTGVRGYTF.

This rearrangement joins TRBV6-4 to TRBJ1-2, with D possibly being TRBD1 (5 bases). The V end was cut by 2 bases, the J end by 7 bases, with 11 bases between. The CDR3 consists of 13 residues. Germline-derived CDR1 and CDR2 are MRHNA and SNTAGT. The CDR3 region is CASSDRGTPGYTF. DNA for the CDR3: TGTGCCAGCAGTGACAGGGGCACTCCTGGCTACACCTTC.

The CDR3 nucleotides read TGTGCCACCAGTGTTCTGACAGGGGAAGAGACCCAGTACTTC. Its translation: CATSVLTGEETQYF. V and J are TRBV24-1 and TRBJ2-5; 8 nucleotides agree with TRBD1. Germline-derived CDR1 and CDR2 are KGHDR and SFDVKD. Trimming cost V 5 bases and J 3 bases; bases outside gene matches: 4. This CDR3 is built from 14 residues.

The chain combines TRBV28 with TRBJ2-7; perhaps TRBD2 as D (6 bases). Germline V gives CDR1 MDHEN, CDR2 SYDVKM. The CDR3 runs to 15 residues. Deletions cut 6 bases from V and 3 bases from J, with 18 bases between. DNA of the CDR3: TGTGCCAGCAGCTTTATATCGGGACTCCGCTACGAGCAGTACTTC. This encodes CASSFISGLRYEQYF.

This chain links TRBV27 with TRBJ2-1, with a weak D call TRBD2 (5 bases). This CDR3 region has 13 residues. Germline V gives CDR1 MNHEY, CDR2 SMNVEV (reference sequence). V lost 3 bases, J lost 7 bases, and 10 bases lay in between. CDR3 in DNA: TGTGCCAGCAGTTTTGTCGGGAAGAATGAGCAGTTCTTC. Its translation: CASSFVGKNEQFF.

The rearrangement uses TRBV6-6 and TRBJ2-7, with 10 bases aligning to TRBD1. Germline-derived CDR1 and CDR2 are MNHNY and SVGAGI (reference sequence). The CDR3 contains 16 residues. The ends lost 5 bases at V and 9 bases at J; junction bases unmatched: 16. CDR3 sequence reads: CASSRASGTGAHGQYF. CDR3 bases: TGTGCCAGCAGTCGAGCCTCCGGGACAGGGGCCCATGGGCAGTACTTC.

This clone is a singleton in its sample. This chain connects TRBV11-3 to TRBJ1-1, with D perhaps matching TRBD1 (5 bases). Deletions cut 5 bases from V and 6 bases from J, with 10 bases between. Germline CDR1 is SGHNT and CDR2 is YENEEA. The CDR3 spans 12 residues. The CDR3 DNA is TGTGCCAGCAGCACGACAGCTGCTGAAGCTTTCTTT. Residues: CASSTTAAEAFF.

The chain employs TRBV10-2 and TRBJ2-7; D is undetermined. The CDR3 is 11 residues long. Trimming removed 6 bases at V and 7 bases at J, with 10 bases between. Per germline, CDR1 WSHSY and CDR2 SAAADI. This CDR3 reads CASRGRMEQYF. CDR3 nucleotides: TGCGCCAGCAGGGGCCGAATGGAGCAGTACTTC.

In this sample, this clone turned up once. The chain couples TRBV19 to TRBJ2-2, with TRBD2 matching 15 bases. J lost 5 bases, V lost 5 bases, and 9 bases had no gene match. The CDR3 covers 18 residues. CDR1 is LNHDA, CDR2 SQIVND, per germline (reference sequence). The CDR3 DNA reads as TGTGCCAGTAGTGAGATGGGACTAGCGGGAGGCCGGACCGGGGAGCTGTTTTTT. It codes for CASSEMGLAGGRTGELFF.

The chain joins TRBV30 to TRBJ1-4, with TRBD1 as a possible D gene (6 bases). Trimming left V 3 bases short and J 7 bases short, with 15 bases between. This CDR3 spans 14 amino acids. The germline CDR1 and CDR2 sequences are GTSNPN and SVGIG (reference sequence). The CDR3 DNA reads as TGTGCCTGGAGCCCCGGGACAAACGGTGAAAAACTGTTTTTT. Translated: CAWSPGTNGEKLFF.

This chain uses TRBV19 with TRBJ2-5; 7 bases match TRBD2. Germline V gene lookup returns CDR1 LNHDA and CDR2 SQIVND (reference sequence). The junction had 5 bases not matched to a gene; V was cut back by 3 bases and J by 1 base. CDR3 size: 15 residues. CDR3 protein: CASSIGGGIQETQYF. CDR3 DNA: TGTGCCAGTAGTATCGGCGGGGGTATCCAAGAGACCCAGTACTTC.

V usage is TRBV19 and J usage is TRBJ1-5; D gene ambiguous. Germline CDR1 LNHDA, CDR2 SQIVND (reference sequence). The CDR3 is 19 residues long. V was clipped by 3 bases and J by 5 bases, with 26 bases between them. Here the CDR3 reads CASSIPPYPGVRIDQPQHF. The CDR3 DNA reads as TGTGCCAGTAGTATTCCGCCCTATCCCGGGGTGCGTATCGATCAGCCCCAGCATTTT.

The chain combines TRBV15 with TRBJ1-1, with unresolved D. This CDR3 has 14 residues. Germline V gene sequence: CDR1 LNHNV, CDR2 YYDKDF (reference sequence). V was cut by 1 base and J by 3 bases, with 9 bases left in between. The CDR3 DNA reads as TGTGCCACCAGCAGAGGCGGCGAATACACTGAAGCTTTCTTT. It translates to CATSRGGEYTEAFF.

The rearrangement joins TRBV7-3 to TRBJ2-1; 12 nucleotides line up with TRBD2. The CDR3 loop spans 17 amino acids. The germline gives CDR1 SGHTA, CDR2 FQGTGA. With 2 bases clipped from V and 10 bases from J, the junction kept 12 bases outside the gene matches. The CDR3 DNA follows: TGTGCCAGCAGCTTAGGGGTCCTAGCGGGAGGGCCGAGGGAGCAGTTCTTC. Protein product: CASSLGVLAGGPREQFF.

This sequence joins TRBV6-6 and TRBJ1-2, with D tentatively TRBD1 (6 bases). This CDR3 region has 12 residues. Germline values: CDR1 MNHNY, CDR2 SVGAGI (reference sequence). V lost 6 bases to trimming and J lost 5 bases, with 10 bases between them. CDR3 amino acids: CASSHREYGYTF. CDR3 nucleotides: TGTGCCAGCAGCCACAGGGAGTATGGCTACACCTTC.

The chain combines TRBV7-9 with TRBJ2-1, with D unclear. V lost 5 bases, J lost 0 bases, and 11 bases lay in between. Germline CDR1 is SEHNR and CDR2 is FQNEAQ (reference sequence). This CDR3 spans 15 amino acids. The CDR3 bases are TGTGCCAGCAGCCCCACTCTGAGCTCCTACAATGAGCAGTTCTTC. This sequence encodes CASSPTLSSYNEQFF.

The chain carries TRBV14 and TRBJ1-6; D perhaps matches TRBD1 (5 bases). Per the germline V gene, CDR1 is SGHDN and CDR2 is FVKESK. V was clipped by 0 bases and J by 10 bases, with 13 bases between them. The CDR3 length is 15 residues. The CDR3 coding sequence is TGTGCCAGCAGCCAAGACCTCAGGGAGGGGTCACCCCTCCACTTT. The encoded protein is CASSQDLREGSPLHF.